These T cell receptor beta chains were read from a single sample in a study of T-cell memory formation after mild COVID-19. TCRdb redid the calling of the 5' RACE reads with MiXCR, one entry per CDR3 protein. The table includes about 350,000 distinct CDR3 sequences, roughly an eighth detected once. Sequenced: PBMCs or a T cell subset sorted from them (not recorded which). Every receptor here comes from a man between 18 and 29 years old who had mild COVID-19 (a few samples of this study predate the infection). Cell type and time point are not known. CDR3s include the opening cysteine and the closing phenylalanine or tryptophan. The order of the fields is J gene, V gene, clone size, D gene, CDR3 DNA, CDR3 protein. The D gene is left open where the match is weak. Only some rows state a clone size, as once, few, many or a class for expanded clones.

j_gene: TRBJ2-7
v_gene: TRBV20-1
abundance: few
d_gene: TRBD2
CDR3nt: TGCAGTGGAACTAGCGGGGGCCCCATAGACGAGCAGTACTTC
CDR3aa: CSGTSGGPIDEQYF

j_gene: TRBJ2-5
v_gene: TRBV11-2
abundance: many
d_gene: .
CDR3nt: TGTGCCAGCAGCTTAGATAGGGGGAAGCAAGAGACCCAGTACTTC
CDR3aa: CASSLDRGKQETQYF

j_gene: TRBJ2-3
v_gene: TRBV20-1
abundance: .
d_gene: .
CDR3nt: TGCAGTGCTCCCCGCCCGGACAGAACAGATACGCAGTATTTT
CDR3aa: CSAPRPDRTDTQYF

j_gene: TRBJ2-3
v_gene: TRBV7-8
abundance: .
d_gene: TRBD1
CDR3nt: TGTGCCAGCAGCCCACGGACAGGTCGATTTATAGATACGCAGTATTTT
CDR3aa: CASSPRTGRFIDTQYF

j_gene: TRBJ2-7
v_gene: TRBV20-1
abundance: .
d_gene: .
CDR3nt: TGCAGTGCTAGAGATCCCAGTGGGGGGTTCAATTACGAGCAGTACTTC
CDR3aa: CSARDPSGGFNYEQYF

j_gene: TRBJ1-5
v_gene: TRBV12-3/TRBV12-4
abundance: many
d_gene: .
CDR3nt: TGTGCCAGCAGTTTCGACGGAGGGGATCAGCCCCAGCATTTT
CDR3aa: CASSFDGGDQPQHF

j_gene: TRBJ1-1
v_gene: TRBV7-9
abundance: few
d_gene: TRBD1
CDR3nt: TGTGCCAGCAGCTTACGACAGGGACCCGAATCTGAAGCTTTCTTT
CDR3aa: CASSLRQGPESEAFF

j_gene: TRBJ2-2
v_gene: TRBV4-2
abundance: many
d_gene: TRBD2
CDR3nt: TGTGCCAGCAGCCAAGAAGGTCTAGCGGGGGGGTCAGGGTCCGGGGAGCTGTTTTTT
CDR3aa: CASSQEGLAGGSGSGELFF

j_gene: TRBJ2-3
v_gene: TRBV20-1
abundance: few
d_gene: .
CDR3nt: TGCAGTGCTAGGTACGGCGGGCGGAGCACAGATACGCAGTATTTT
CDR3aa: CSARYGGRSTDTQYF

j_gene: TRBJ1-3
v_gene: TRBV20-1
abundance: .
d_gene: .
CDR3nt: TGCAGTGCCACCGGCCAGGGTAGAAACACCATATATTTT
CDR3aa: CSATGQGRNTIYF

j_gene: TRBJ1-2
v_gene: TRBV27
abundance: many
d_gene: TRBD1
CDR3nt: TGTGCCAGCAAACCAGGGGGTGCTTTTGGCTACACCTTC
CDR3aa: CASKPGGAFGYTF

j_gene: TRBJ2-5
v_gene: TRBV20-1
abundance: .
d_gene: .
CDR3nt: TGCAGTGCTAGAGATAGACAATCGTTCCAAGAGACCCAGTACTTC
CDR3aa: CSARDRQSFQETQYF

j_gene: TRBJ1-3
v_gene: TRBV7-9
abundance: few
d_gene: .
CDR3nt: TGTGCCAGCAGCTTCGATAGTGCTCAGGGAAACACCATATATTTT
CDR3aa: CASSFDSAQGNTIYF

j_gene: TRBJ2-5
v_gene: TRBV12-3/TRBV12-4
abundance: few
d_gene: .
CDR3nt: TGTGCCAGCAGTTTGGGGCTTGCGGGGCGAACGGAGACCCAGTACTTC
CDR3aa: CASSLGLAGRTETQYF

j_gene: TRBJ1-6
v_gene: TRBV3-1
abundance: .
d_gene: .
CDR3nt: TGTGCCAGCAGCCAAGTTAGGGGTTCACCCCTCCACTTT
CDR3aa: CASSQVRGSPLHF

j_gene: TRBJ1-2
v_gene: TRBV7-9
abundance: .
d_gene: .
CDR3nt: TGTGCCAGCAGCCCCAGGAGCGCATATGGCTACACCTTC
CDR3aa: CASSPRSAYGYTF

j_gene: TRBJ2-5
v_gene: TRBV7-7
abundance: few
d_gene: TRBD2
CDR3nt: TGTGCTAGCAGCTCTAGCGGGGGGGCCCAAGAGACCCAGTACTTC
CDR3aa: CASSSSGGAQETQYF

j_gene: TRBJ1-1
v_gene: TRBV9
abundance: few
d_gene: TRBD1
CDR3nt: TGTGCCAGCAGCGTAGGAGCAGGGGGGAAGAACACTGAAGCTTTCTTT
CDR3aa: CASSVGAGGKNTEAFF

j_gene: TRBJ2-1
v_gene: TRBV5-1
abundance: few
d_gene: .
CDR3nt: TGCGCCAGCACCGGTTCGGCCTATGCGAATGAGCAGTTCTTC
CDR3aa: CASTGSAYANEQFF

j_gene: TRBJ2-1
v_gene: TRBV5-1
abundance: many
d_gene: TRBD2
CDR3nt: TGCGCCAGCAGCTTGGCGCTAGCGGGGGGGCCAAGTAGTTATGAGCAGTTCTTC
CDR3aa: CASSLALAGGPSSYEQFF

j_gene: TRBJ2-2
v_gene: TRBV10-3
abundance: few
d_gene: TRBD1
CDR3nt: TGTGCCATCAGCTCTTGGAAGCGGACAGGGGTCACCGGGGAGCTGTTTTTT
CDR3aa: CAISSWKRTGVTGELFF

j_gene: TRBJ2-5
v_gene: TRBV7-9
abundance: .
d_gene: TRBD2
CDR3nt: TGTGCCAGCAGCCCCCCGGGACTAGCGGGGGTAGAGACCCAGTACTTC
CDR3aa: CASSPPGLAGVETQYF

j_gene: TRBJ1-1
v_gene: TRBV11-2
abundance: few
d_gene: TRBD1
CDR3nt: TGTGCCAGCAGCCCCTGGGACAGGCTTGAAGTGCAGGCTTTCTTT
CDR3aa: CASSPWDRLEVQAFF

j_gene: TRBJ2-2
v_gene: TRBV19
abundance: .
d_gene: TRBD2
CDR3nt: TGTGCCAGTAGTATTGCTGGACTAGCAGTGAACACCGGGGAGCTGTTTTTT
CDR3aa: CASSIAGLAVNTGELFF

j_gene: TRBJ2-3
v_gene: TRBV9
abundance: .
d_gene: .
CDR3nt: TGTGCCAGCAACGAAGGGATGGGAACAGATACGCAGTATTTT
CDR3aa: CASNEGMGTDTQYF

j_gene: TRBJ1-2
v_gene: TRBV7-2
abundance: .
d_gene: .
CDR3nt: TGTGCCAGCAGCGTGGGACTGACCTATGGCTACACCTTC
CDR3aa: CASSVGLTYGYTF

j_gene: TRBJ1-3
v_gene: TRBV6-2/TRBV6-3
abundance: .
d_gene: .
CDR3nt: TGTGCCAGCAGTTACCGGGACGGAAGCTCTGGAAACACCATATATTTT
CDR3aa: CASSYRDGSSGNTIYF

j_gene: TRBJ1-6
v_gene: TRBV12-3/TRBV12-4
abundance: many
d_gene: .
CDR3nt: TGTGCCAGCAGTTTAATCGAGGGGTATTATAATTCACCCCTCCACTTT
CDR3aa: CASSLIEGYYNSPLHF

j_gene: TRBJ2-1
v_gene: TRBV6-2/TRBV6-3
abundance: few
d_gene: TRBD2
CDR3nt: TGTGCCAGCAGTCGCACCCTAGCGGGGGCATACAATGAGCAGTTCTTC
CDR3aa: CASSRTLAGAYNEQFF

j_gene: TRBJ2-5
v_gene: TRBV11-2
abundance: many
d_gene: .
CDR3nt: TGTGCCAGCCGTAGCGGAGAGACCCAGTACTTC
CDR3aa: CASRSGETQYF

j_gene: TRBJ2-7
v_gene: TRBV15
abundance: .
d_gene: .
CDR3nt: TGTGCCACCAGCAGAGATGGACCCAGGTTTTACCCCTACGAGCAGTACTTC
CDR3aa: CATSRDGPRFYPYEQYF

j_gene: TRBJ1-1
v_gene: TRBV5-1
abundance: .
d_gene: .
CDR3nt: TGCGCCAGCAGCTTGGACGTAGTAATTAACACTGAAGCTTTCTTT
CDR3aa: CASSLDVVINTEAFF

j_gene: TRBJ2-5
v_gene: TRBV18
abundance: few
d_gene: TRBD2
CDR3nt: TGTGCCAGCTCACCTAGGACTAGCGATGAGACCCAGTACTTC
CDR3aa: CASSPRTSDETQYF

j_gene: TRBJ2-5
v_gene: TRBV6-1
abundance: few
d_gene: .
CDR3nt: TGTGCCAGCAAAGGACGGTTCCAAGAGACCCAGTACTTC
CDR3aa: CASKGRFQETQYF

j_gene: TRBJ1-5
v_gene: TRBV7-8
abundance: few
d_gene: .
CDR3nt: TGTGCCAGCAGCTTAAGACAGGCCGGCAATAGCAATCAGCCCCAGCATTTT
CDR3aa: CASSLRQAGNSNQPQHF

j_gene: TRBJ2-7
v_gene: TRBV5-1
abundance: .
d_gene: .
CDR3nt: TGCGCCAGCAGCACTCAAGACAGCGGCTCCTACGAGCAGTACTTC
CDR3aa: CASSTQDSGSYEQYF

j_gene: TRBJ2-7
v_gene: TRBV9
abundance: few
d_gene: .
CDR3nt: TGTGCCAGCAGCGTAAAGGGACTTAGCTCACCCGACTCCTACGAGCAGTACTTC
CDR3aa: CASSVKGLSSPDSYEQYF